These 30 T cell receptor beta chains share one sample of origin, sequenced in a study of shared clonotypes between healthy human individuals. Naive CD8 cells, CD45RO-negative and positively selected for CCR7, excluded terminally differentiated effector memory CD45RA+ cells. TCRdb keeps only in-frame clones here, not all; method: immunoSEQ multiplex PCR. Among 600,000 or so clones listed, roughly 95% were seen once. Sample: naive CD8+ T cells sorted from blood. All receptors come from a woman younger than 45 in good health.

The chain recombines TRBV14 with TRBJ1-1; no clear D gene. There are 13 residues in the CDR3. The germline V gene has CDR1 SGHDN and CDR2 FVKESK. V was shortened by 4 bases and J by 6 bases, with 12 bases between the two germline ends. CDR3 loop: CASSRSSGPEAFF. CDR3 coding DNA: TGTGCCAGCAGCCGGTCGAGCGGACCTGAAGCTTTCTTT. The whole variable domain, filled in from reference TRBV14 and TRBJ1-1, reads EAGVTQFPSHSVIEKGQTVTLRCDPISGHDNLYWYRRVMGKEIKFLLHFVKESKQDESGMPNNRFLAERTGGTYSTLKVQPAELEDSGVYFCASSRSSGPEAFFGQGTRLTVV.

CDR3 amino acids: CSVRNSGTGISYTF. CDR3 coding DNA: TGCAGCGTCCGAAACTCCGGGACCGGTATTAGCTACACCTTC. This rearrangement joins TRBV29-1 to TRBJ1-2, with D maybe TRBD1 (5 bases). CDR1 SQVTM and CDR2 ANQGSEA come from the germline V gene. Trimming pared 6 bases from V and 9 bases from J, leaving 23 bases between. The length of the CDR3 is 14 residues. The full variable domain, completed using reference TRBV29-1 and TRBJ1-2, is SAVISQKPSRDICQRGTSLTIQCQVDSQVTMMFWYRQQPGQSLTLIATANQGSEATYESGFVIDKFPISRPNLTFSTLTVSNMSPEDSSIYLCSVRNSGTGISYTFGSGTRLTVV.

The rearrangement joins TRBV6-5 to TRBJ2-7; D is undetermined. This CDR3 has 15 residues. Trimming stripped 0 bases from V and 0 bases from J, with 9 bases between. Germline V gene lookup returns CDR1 MNHEY and CDR2 SVGAGI. CDR3 residues: CASSYSMASSYEQYF. CDR3 sequence (DNA): TGTGCCAGCAGTTACTCGATGGCGAGCTCCTACGAGCAGTACTTC.

This chain joins TRBV28 and TRBJ2-7; the D call may be TRBD1 or TRBD2 (6 bases each). Trimming removed 2 bases at V and 5 bases at J, with 25 bases between. The CDR3 is 18 residues long. CDR1 MDHEN and CDR2 SYDVKM come from the germline V gene. The CDR3 region has the DNA TGTGCCAGCAGTTTACCGTTTTCAAGTGGGGGGCTACTCGACGAGCAGTACTTC. This gives the protein CASSLPFSSGGLLDEQYF.

The rearrangement joins TRBV28 to TRBJ2-7; no firm D call. Trimming pared 3 bases from V and 6 bases from J, leaving 18 bases between. CDR3 length: 15 amino acids. CDR1 MDHEN and CDR2 SYDVKM come from the germline V gene. CDR3 residues: CASSFTRNLVSEQYF. In DNA, the CDR3 is TGTGCCAGCAGTTTTACCCGGAATTTAGTAAGCGAGCAGTACTTC.

CDR3 DNA: TGCGCCAGCAGCCCCCGGTGGGGACTAGCGGGAGGTGAGCAGTACTTC. It translates to CASSPRWGLAGGEQYF. This chain connects TRBV4-1 to TRBJ2-7; 15 bases map to TRBD2. CDR3 length equals 16 residues. Looked up from germline, CDR1 is MGHRA and CDR2 is YSYEKL. J lost 7 bases, V lost 4 bases, and 8 bases had no gene match.

This clone was detected a few times. CDR3 loop: CASSALPYGYTF. The CDR3 nucleotides read TGTGCCAGCAGCGCCCTCCCCTATGGCTACACCTTC. This chain uses TRBV9 with TRBJ1-2, with no clear D. The CDR3 loop spans 12 amino acids. V was trimmed by 3 bases and J by 4 bases, leaving 7 bases between them. Germline assignment: CDR1 SGDLS and CDR2 YYNGEE. Full variable domain (remainder filled in from reference TRBV9 and TRBJ1-2): DSGVTQTPKHLITATGQRVTLRCSPRSGDLSVYWYQQSLDQGLQFLIQYYNGEERAKGNILERFSAQQFPDLHSELNLSSLELGDSALYFCASSALPYGYTFGSGTRLTVV.

The rearrangement uses TRBV4-2 and TRBJ2-2; 9 bases are shared with TRBD2. The CDR3 loop spans 18 amino acids. CDR1 and CDR2 from the germline V gene are LGHNA and YNFKEQ. The V and J ends lost 0 bases and 3 bases, in that order; junction bases with no gene match: 8. CDR3 loop: CASSQEVIQREDTGELFF. DNA for the CDR3: TGTGCCAGCAGCCAAGAAGTTATCCAGCGGGAGGACACCGGGGAGCTGTTTTTT.

The chain recombines TRBV10-2 with TRBJ1-5; D is undetermined. V lost 2 bases and J lost 2, with 10 bases in between. CDR1 and CDR2 (germline): WSHSY, SAAADI. The CDR3 is made up of 15 amino acids. The CDR3 DNA follows: TGCGCCAGCAGTGAGGCGGGATGGGGCAATCAGCCCCAGCATTTT. Protein: CASSEAGWGNQPQHF.

The rearrangement joins TRBV19 to TRBJ1-1, with a weak D call TRBD1 (6 bases). Trimming stripped 7 bases from V and 1 base from J, with 13 bases between. The CDR3 extends over 14 amino acids. CDR1 and CDR2 from the germline V gene are LNHDA and SQIVND (reference sequence). The CDR3 loop is CASTPGAGNTEAFF. CDR3 nucleotides: TGTGCCAGTACCCCGGGGGCGGGGAACACTGAAGCTTTCTTT.

This rearrangement joins TRBV11-2 to TRBJ2-7; D might be TRBD1 or TRBD2, each matching 5 bases. The CDR3 is 16 amino acids. Trimming took 4 bases from V and 3 from J, leaving 19 bases between them. In germline, CDR1 is SGHAT, CDR2 FQNNGV. The CDR3 region has the DNA TGTGCCAGCAGCTCAACCTCGAGGGGAGCCTACTACGAGCAGTACTTC. Protein: CASSSTSRGAYYEQYF.

This clone has only one observation. The V call is TRBV15, the J call TRBJ1-2; TRBD1 aligns across 7 bases. Per the germline V gene, CDR1 is LNHNV and CDR2 is YYDKDF (reference sequence). CDR3 size: 14 residues. The ends lost 4 bases at V and 7 bases at J; junction bases unmatched: 9. The CDR3 coding sequence is TGTGCCACCAGCACGGCGGAGGGGGCGGGTGGCTACACCTTC. It encodes CATSTAEGAGGYTF. Full variable domain (missing parts from reference TRBV15 and TRBJ1-2): DAMVIQNPRYQVTQFGKPVTLSCSQTLNHNVMYWYQQKSSQAPKLLFHYYDKDFNNEADTPDNFQSRRPNTSFCFLDIRSPGLGDTAMYLCATSTAEGAGGYTFGSGTRLTVV.

The CDR3 sequence is CASSVSWREASYEQYF. Written as DNA, the CDR3 is TGTGCCAGCAGCGTCTCTTGGCGGGAGGCCTCCTACGAGCAGTACTTC. The rearrangement uses TRBV5-4 and TRBJ2-7, with 8 bases aligning to TRBD2. The CDR3 length is 16 residues. The germline V gene encodes CDR1 SGHNT and CDR2 YYREEE (reference sequence). V lost 4 bases, J lost 0 bases, and 9 bases stayed unmatched.

For the CDR3, the DNA is TGTGCCAGCAGTTTATCAGGCCAGGGGTGGACAGATACGCAGTATTTT. Translating it yields CASSLSGQGWTDTQYF. The chain carries TRBV27 and TRBJ2-3; D is perhaps TRBD1 (6 bases). The CDR3 consists of 16 residues. Germline V gives CDR1 MNHEY, CDR2 SMNVEV (reference sequence). V was clipped by 0 bases and J by 3 bases, with 13 bases between them.

The chain has TRBV2 and TRBJ2-6; no firm D call. Trimming took off 2 bases at V and 2 bases at J, with 10 bases between the two ends. This CDR3 is built from 16 residues. Germline-derived CDR1 and CDR2 are SNHLY and FYNNEI. The CDR3 spells CASSEIGSAGANVLTF. CDR3 DNA: TGTGCCAGCAGTGAAATCGGAAGCGCTGGGGCCAACGTCCTGACTTTC.

The gene calls are TRBV11-1 and TRBJ2-7; the match to TRBD1 covers 10 bases. The ends lost 4 bases at V and 5 bases at J; junction bases unmatched: 5. The CDR3 length is 14 residues. Germline CDR1 SGHAT, CDR2 FQDESV (reference sequence). The CDR3 DNA follows: TGTGCCAGCAGCTCCGGACAGGGGGTCAACGAGCAGTACTTC. It yields the protein CASSSGQGVNEQYF.

This chain connects TRBV13 to TRBJ2-7; D is tentatively TRBD1 or TRBD2 (6 bases each). Germline V gives CDR1 PRHDT, CDR2 FYEKMQ (reference sequence). V lost 5 bases to trimming and J lost 6 bases, with 17 bases between them. The CDR3 is 14 residues long. This CDR3 is CASSPGASRLEQYF. CDR3 DNA sequence: TGTGCCAGCAGCCCGGGGGCATCTCGGCTCGAGCAGTACTTC.

CDR3 in amino acids: CASSYRLAGNEQFF. The DNA for the CDR3 is TGTGCCAGCAGTTACCGACTAGCGGGTAATGAGCAGTTCTTC. V gene TRBV28 combines with J gene TRBJ2-1; 10 bases are a match to TRBD2. Germline V lookup: CDR1 MDHEN, CDR2 SYDVKM. V lost 4 bases to trimming and J lost 7 bases; unmatched junction nucleotides: 4. The CDR3 runs 14 residues. Based on the CDR3 plus reference TRBV28 and TRBJ2-1, the full variable domain is DVKVTQSSRYLVKRTGEKVFLECVQDMDHENMFWYRQDPGLGLRLIYFSYDVKMKEKGDIPEGYSVSREKKERFSLILESASTNQTSMYLCASSYRLAGNEQFFGPGTRLTVL.

The chain joins TRBV15 to TRBJ2-1, with 11 bases identical to TRBD2. The CDR3 is 15 residues long. The ends lost 4 bases at V and 3 bases at J; junction bases unmatched: 2. Germline CDR1 is LNHNV and CDR2 is YYDKDF (reference sequence). This chain's CDR3 is CATSIAGGIYNEQFF. The CDR3 region has the DNA TGTGCCACCAGCATAGCGGGAGGGATCTACAATGAGCAGTTCTTC. The full variable domain, with the rest looked up from reference TRBV15 and TRBJ2-1, is DAMVIQNPRYQVTQFGKPVTLSCSQTLNHNVMYWYQQKSSQAPKLLFHYYDKDFNNEADTPDNFQSRRPNTSFCFLDIRSPGLGDTAMYLCATSIAGGIYNEQFFGPGTRLTVL.

The CDR3: CATSEPPDEETGVFNEQFF. The CDR3 coding sequence is TGTGCCACCAGCGAGCCACCTGACGAGGAGACAGGGGTTTTCAATGAGCAGTTCTTC. The chain joins TRBV15 to TRBJ2-1; 8 nucleotides align to TRBD1. The CDR3 covers 19 residues. With V trimmed by 5 bases and J by 6 bases, 21 bases remained unmatched. CDR1 is LNHNV, CDR2 YYDKDF, per germline (reference sequence).

J is TRBJ2-7 and V is TRBV28; weak D call: TRBD2 (5 bases). Trimming left V 4 bases short and J 6 bases short, with 7 bases between. This CDR3 has 11 residues. The germline V gene has CDR1 MDHEN and CDR2 SYDVKM. CDR3 sequence reads: CASSWAGEQYF. The CDR3 bases are TGTGCCAGCAGTTGGGCGGGCGAGCAGTACTTC.

This clone was picked up one time. The rearrangement joins TRBV15 to TRBJ2-5, with TRBD1 matching over 8 bases. V lost 5 bases and J lost 1; bases outside the gene matches: 9. The CDR3 has 16 amino acids. CDR1 is LNHNV and CDR2 is YYDKDF in the germline V gene (reference sequence). This chain's CDR3 is CATSLSQGAIQETQYF. The CDR3 bases are TGTGCCACCAGCTTGTCCCAGGGGGCGATCCAAGAGACCCAGTACTTC.

V usage is TRBV4-1 and J usage is TRBJ2-2; no reliable D call. The CDR3 runs 17 residues. Germline CDR1 and CDR2: MGHRA and YSYEKL. The V end lost 2 bases, the J end lost 4 bases, and 17 bases lay between the germline ends. In DNA, the CDR3 is TGCGCCAGCAGCCAAAAGGGAACAGAGACATTCACCGGGGAGCTGTTTTTT. Translating it yields CASSQKGTETFTGELFF.

The chain recombines TRBV19 with TRBJ2-7; 8 nucleotides agree with TRBD2. V lost 1 base, J lost 5 bases, and 4 bases stayed unmatched. CDR3 length equals 14 residues. The germline gives CDR1 LNHDA, CDR2 SQIVND (reference sequence). The CDR3 nucleotides read TGTGCCAGTAGTATAGGAGGTAGCGGGAACGAGCAGTACTTC. Its protein is CASSIGGSGNEQYF.

Note on this clone: This same CDR3 is encoded by further DNA sequences in the sample. The chain recombines TRBV9 with TRBJ2-1, with D unresolved. The CDR3 has 12 amino acids. V was clipped by 3 bases and J by 7 bases, with 8 bases between them. Per germline, CDR1 SGDLS and CDR2 YYNGEE. Here the CDR3 DNA reads TGTGCCAGCAGCGGCCTCGCGAATGAGCAGTTCTTC. The encoded protein is CASSGLANEQFF.

The chain employs TRBV5-8 and TRBJ1-1; 8 nucleotides line up with TRBD1. Germline V gene data show CDR1 as SGHTS and CDR2 as YDEGEE. J gave up 2 bases and V 5 bases, and 20 bases lay outside the gene matches. This CDR3 has 19 residues. The CDR3 DNA follows: TGTGCCAGCAGTTACGGGACAGGATACGGGAGGGTGGTAAACACTGAAGCTTTCTTT. Translating gives CASSYGTGYGRVVNTEAFF.

Concerning this clone: Other DNA sequences in this specimen translate into the identical CDR3. The chain is built from TRBV19 and TRBJ1-5; D is undetermined. This CDR3 has 15 amino acids. V was pared by 1 base and J by 0 bases, with 7 bases between. Germline V gives CDR1 LNHDA, CDR2 SQIVND (reference sequence). DNA for the CDR3: TGTGCCAGTAGTATAGCGGGGTATAGCAATCAGCCCCAGCATTTT. Its translation: CASSIAGYSNQPQHF.

This rearrangement joins TRBV7-8 to TRBJ2-2; 8 bases match TRBD1. Germline CDR1 SGHVS, CDR2 FQNEAQ. V trimming: 5 bases; J trimming: 6 bases; junction bases outside the gene matches: 5. The CDR3 is made up of 14 amino acids. The CDR3 here is CASSALQGAGELFF. CDR3 DNA: TGTGCCAGCAGCGCGCTACAGGGGGCCGGGGAGCTGTTTTTT. The complete variable domain, with remaining parts taken from reference TRBV7-8 and TRBJ2-2, reads GAGVSQSPRYKVAKRGQDVALRCDPISGHVSLFWYQQALGQGPEFLTYFQNEAQLDKSGLPSDRFFAERPEGSVSTLKIQRTQQEDSAVYLCASSALQGAGELFFGEGSRLTVL.

V gene TRBV5-4 combines with J gene TRBJ2-7; D possibly matches TRBD1 or TRBD2 (5 bases each). V was cut by 1 base and J by 3 bases, with 14 bases left in between. The CDR3 runs 15 residues. CDR1 is SGHNT, CDR2 YYREEE, per germline (reference sequence). The CDR3 sequence is CASSLRGQGDYEQYF. CDR3 in DNA: TGTGCCAGCAGCTTGCGTGGGCAGGGAGACTACGAGCAGTACTTC. The entire variable domain, with the rest obtained from reference TRBV5-4 and TRBJ2-7, is as follows: ETGVTQSPTHLIKTRGQQVTLRCSSQSGHNTVSWYQQALGQGPQFIFQYYREEENGRGNFPPRFSGLQFPNYSSELNVNALELDDSALYLCASSLRGQGDYEQYFGPGTRLTVT.

J is TRBJ2-5 and V is TRBV4-1, with 8 bases identical to TRBD2. V shed 1 base, J shed 5 bases, and the junction held 3 bases outside the gene matches. The CDR3 is 14 residues long. The germline gives CDR1 MGHRA, CDR2 YSYEKL. The CDR3 nucleotides are TGCGCCAGCAGCCAAGTGGTAGCGGGGGAGACCCAGTACTTC. It codes for CASSQVVAGETQYF.